What follows are 10 T cell receptor beta chains derived from one specimen sequenced in a study of control samples from healthy donors and cancer patients. Sequenced by immunoSEQ multiplex PCR; TCRdb stores in-frame clones only, minus some. The sample lists about 150,000 clones; roughly 93% were seen once. Sequenced sample: blood. These TCRs come from a man aged 45-65 years in good health.

This clone was seen only once. V usage is TRBV24-1 and J usage is TRBJ1-5, with 7 positions matching TRBD1. CDR1 is KGHDR, CDR2 SFDVKD, per germline. The CDR3 has 14 residues. V trimming: 7 bases; J trimming: 3 bases; junction bases outside the gene matches: 5. The CDR3 here is CATRDREDNQPQHF. The DNA of the CDR3 is TGTGCCACCAGAGACAGGGAAGACAATCAGCCCCAGCATTTT.

The chain uses TRBV3-1 (or the pseudogene TRBV3-2) and TRBJ1-2; 9 bases are a match to TRBD1. This CDR3 region has 15 residues. The J segment lost 4 bases and the V segment lost 1 base, leaving 4 bases of the junction unmatched. Germline V CDR1 and CDR2: LGHDT, YNNKEL (reference sequence). The chain's CDR3 is CASSQGTGGAYGYTF. The CDR3 DNA follows: TGTGCCAGCAGCCAAGGAACAGGGGGCGCCTATGGCTACACCTTC.

The V gene is TRBV2, the J gene TRBJ1-4; D ambiguous. V was shortened by 2 bases and J by 5 bases, with 9 bases between the two germline ends. The CDR3 has 14 amino acids. Germline V gene data show CDR1 as SNHLY and CDR2 as FYNNEI. CDR3 bases: TGTGCCAGCAGTGAAAAGACCCGCAATGAAAAACTGTTTTTT. It yields the protein CASSEKTRNEKLFF. Using reference TRBV2 and TRBJ1-4 for the parts outside the CDR3, the full variable domain is EPEVTQTPSHQVTQMGQEVILRCVPISNHLYFYWYRQILGQKVEFLVSFYNNEISEKSEIFDDQFSVERPDGSNFTLKIRSTKLEDSAMYFCASSEKTRNEKLFFGSGTQLSVL.

The chain carries TRBV24-1 and TRBJ2-4; D possibly corresponds to TRBD2 (6 bases). The V end was cut by 1 base, the J end by 7 bases, with 7 bases between. The CDR3 runs 13 residues. CDR1 KGHDR and CDR2 SFDVKD come from the germline V gene. The CDR3 is CATSDFGGNIQYF. The CDR3 bases are TGTGCCACCAGTGATTTTGGGGGGAACATTCAGTACTTC.

The genes are TRBV6-5 and TRBJ1-2, with 8 bases fitting TRBD1. Germline CDR1 MNHEY, CDR2 SVGAGI. This CDR3 has 11 amino acids. Trimming at V came to 6 bases and at J to 8 bases, leaving 2 bases not matched to a gene. The CDR3 nucleotides read TGTGCCAGCAGACAGGGGGACGGCTACACCTTC. It is translated as CASRQGDGYTF.

This chain links TRBV3-1 (or the pseudogene TRBV3-2) with TRBJ2-7, with a tentative D call TRBD1 (7 bases). The CDR3 runs 13 residues. CDR1 is LGHDT, CDR2 YNNKEL, per germline (reference sequence). V was trimmed by 1 base and J by 6 bases, leaving 10 bases between them. The CDR3 DNA follows: TGTGCCAGCAGCCAAGCTCAGGGGGGCGAGCAGTACTTC. Translating gives CASSQAQGGEQYF.

V gene TRBV10-2 combines with J gene TRBJ2-1; 7 nucleotides line up with TRBD2. The CDR3 has 12 residues. Losses at the gene ends were 4 bases for V and 8 bases for J; bases not matched to a gene: 2. Germline lookup yields CDR1 WSHSY and CDR2 SAAADI. The CDR3 loop reads CASSGLAYEQFF. CDR3 DNA sequence: TGCGCCAGCAGTGGACTAGCCTATGAGCAGTTCTTC.

The V and J genes are TRBV10-3 and TRBJ1-1; D gene unclear. The CDR3 is 13 amino acids. Trimming removed 2 bases from V and 6 bases from J, with 10 bases in between. CDR1 and CDR2 from the germline V gene are ENHRY and SYGVKD. This CDR3 reads CAISEGGLAEAFF. In DNA form, the CDR3 reads TGTGCCATCAGTGAGGGAGGATTGGCTGAAGCTTTCTTT.

The chain joins TRBV6-5 to TRBJ1-5, with a possible D match to TRBD1 (6 bases). This CDR3 spans 14 amino acids. V was pared by 6 bases and J by 5 bases, with 14 bases between. CDR1 MNHEY and CDR2 SVGAGI come from the germline V gene. CDR3 nucleotides: TGTGCCAGCAGGCGGACACAGGGAGATCAGCCCCAGCATTTT. Translating it yields CASRRTQGDQPQHF.

CDR3 sequence: CASTPGLDSSYNEQFF. CDR3 sequence (DNA): TGTGCCAGCACCCCCGGACTTGACAGCTCCTACAATGAGCAGTTCTTC. V gene TRBV9 combines with J gene TRBJ2-1, with D possibly being TRBD1 or TRBD2 (5 bases each). The V gene lost 6 bases and the J gene lost 0 bases, with 16 bases spanning the gap. The CDR3 spans 16 residues. Looked up from germline, CDR1 is SGDLS and CDR2 is YYNGEE. Full variable domain (rest looked up from reference TRBV9 and TRBJ2-1): DSGVTQTPKHLITATGQRVTLRCSPRSGDLSVYWYQQSLDQGLQFLIQYYNGEERAKGNILERFSAQQFPDLHSELNLSSLELGDSALYFCASTPGLDSSYNEQFFGPGTRLTVL.